Presented here are 8 T cell receptor beta chains from one specimen sequenced in a study of OX40 agonist ivuxolimab in advanced cancers. Data came from immunoSEQ multiplex PCR; TCRdb stores just in-frame clones and leaves some out. The sample yields roughly 42,000 clones, roughly nine tenths seen once. Here the sequenced sample was CD4+ or CD8+ T cells sorted from blood, taken in a trial of the OX40 agonist ivuxolimab. These TCRs come from an adult with an advanced solid tumor such as melanoma, head and neck, liver or kidney cancer.

The chain joins TRBV7-9 to TRBJ2-1; TRBD2 is a possible D gene (6 bases). The ends were cut back, 5 bases at V and 0 bases at J, with 14 bases in the middle. Germline assignment: CDR1 SEHNR and CDR2 FQNEAQ (reference sequence). The CDR3 is made up of 16 amino acids. As DNA, the CDR3 is TGTGCCAGCAGCCAACTTAGCGGATTCTCCTACAATGAGCAGTTCTTC. Its protein is CASSQLSGFSYNEQFF.

J is TRBJ2-3 and V is TRBV7-3; TRBD1 matches at 7 bases. J gave up 4 bases and V 4 bases, and 8 bases lay outside the gene matches. Per germline, CDR1 SGHTA and CDR2 FQGTGA. CDR3 size: 15 residues. DNA for the CDR3: TGTGCCAGCAGCTCACAAGGGGGCTCAGCAGATACGCAGTATTTT. Its protein is CASSSQGGSADTQYF. Full variable domain (missing parts from reference TRBV7-3 and TRBJ2-3): GAGVSQTPSNKVTEKGKYVELRCDPISGHTALYWYRQSLGQGPEFLIYFQGTGAADDSGLPNDRFFAVRPEGSVSTLKIQRTERGDSAVYLCASSSQGGSADTQYFGPGTRLTVL.

V and J are TRBV6-5 and TRBJ2-5; 11 bases map to TRBD2. Judging by the DNA end, TRBJ2-7 fits better; the J call may be wrong. Germline lookup yields CDR1 MNHEY and CDR2 SVGAGI. CDR3 length: 15 residues. For the CDR3, the DNA is TGTGCCAGCAGTCTCGGACTAGCGGGCTCCTACGAGCAGTACTTC. It translates to CASSLGLAGSYEQYF.

The chain is built from TRBV10-2 and TRBJ2-3; TRBD2 might be the D (6 bases). CDR3 length: 14 residues. Germline V CDR1 and CDR2: WSHSY, SAAADI. Trimming pared 2 bases from V and 3 bases from J, leaving 9 bases between. CDR3 DNA sequence: TGCGCCAGCAGTGAGGTCCGGGAGACAGATACGCAGTATTTT. The encoded protein is CASSEVRETDTQYF.

The rearrangement links TRBV19 to TRBJ1-3, with D possibly TRBD1 on 5 matching bases. CDR3 length: 15 amino acids. Germline lookup yields CDR1 LNHDA and CDR2 SQIVND (reference sequence). V was clipped by 1 base and J by 0 bases, with 7 bases between them. The CDR3, as DNA: TGTGCCAGTAGTATAGTGGGGGGCTCTGGAAACACCATATATTTT. Translating gives CASSIVGGSGNTIYF.

V gene TRBV7-9 combines with J gene TRBJ2-1; 11 bases map to TRBD2. Germline V CDR1 and CDR2: SEHNR, FQNEAQ (reference sequence). V was pared by 6 bases and J by 5 bases, with 6 bases of the junction left unmatched. The CDR3 loop spans 15 amino acids. This chain's CDR3 is CASSRTSGRDNEQFF. The CDR3 DNA is TGTGCCAGCAGTCGCACTAGCGGGAGAGACAATGAGCAGTTCTTC.

The rearrangement uses TRBV13 and TRBJ2-1; D is uncertain. Trimming stripped 5 bases from V and 3 bases from J, with 14 bases between. The CDR3 loop spans 15 amino acids. Germline values: CDR1 PRHDT, CDR2 FYEKMQ (reference sequence). This CDR3 reads CASSPGQVGYNEQFF. CDR3 bases: TGTGCCAGCAGCCCAGGCCAGGTGGGCTACAATGAGCAGTTCTTC.

The rearrangement links TRBV4-1 to TRBJ2-6; no clear D. In germline, CDR1 is MGHRA, CDR2 YSYEKL. Trimming cost V 4 bases and J 0 bases, with 4 bases left between them. The CDR3 consists of 14 residues. The DNA for the CDR3 is TGCGCCAGCAGCCTTTACTCTGGGGCCAACGTCCTGACTTTC. Its protein product is CASSLYSGANVLTF.